This T cell receptor (beta chain) derives from a study of blood T cell repertoires in COVID-19. Study-level information: The samples span acute and convalescent COVID-19 from the United States, Italy and Spain. In each case, the material was cDNA or gDNA derived from T cells, B-cell-depleted T cells, or PBMCs.

The authors' processing: Estimated nucleated cell counts came from reference gene primer amplification. Sequencing used immunoSEQ multiplex PCR; TCRdb keeps in-frame clones, though not all of them. V and J calls and clone size are given by that table; D and trimming were obtained from the DNA. The table includes 250,000 or so clones, about 90% detected once. J gave up 4 bases and V 5 bases, and 2 bases lay outside the gene matches. This CDR3 spans 13 amino acids. In germline, CDR1 is SGHRS, CDR2 YFSETQ. The gene calls are TRBV5-1 and TRBJ2-7, with TRBD1 matching over 11 bases. The receptor was derived from a man older than 75 with acute or convalescent COVID-19. The sequenced material came from peripheral blood. The CDR3 DNA reads TGCGCCAGCAGGGGACAGGGGGTTTACGAGCAGTACTTC. Its protein product is CASRGQGVYEQYF.